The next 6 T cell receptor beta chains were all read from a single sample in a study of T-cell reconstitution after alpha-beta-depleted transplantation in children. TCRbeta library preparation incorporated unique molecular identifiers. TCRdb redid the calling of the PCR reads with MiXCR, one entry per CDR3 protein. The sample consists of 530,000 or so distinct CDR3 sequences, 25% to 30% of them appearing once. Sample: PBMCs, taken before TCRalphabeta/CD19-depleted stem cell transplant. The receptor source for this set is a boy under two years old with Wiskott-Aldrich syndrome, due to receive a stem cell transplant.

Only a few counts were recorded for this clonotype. The CDR3 nucleotides are TGTGCCAGCAGCTATGGGACATCAGCCTACAATGAGCAGTTCTTC. Encoded protein: CASSYGTSAYNEQFF. The V gene is TRBV5-6, the J gene TRBJ2-1; TRBD1 is a possible D gene (6 bases). Trimming took 3 bases from V and 2 from J, leaving 12 bases between them. CDR1 SGHDT and CDR2 YYEEEE come from the germline V gene. The CDR3 is 15 amino acids. Using reference TRBV5-6 and TRBJ2-1 for the parts outside the CDR3, the full variable domain is DAGVTQSPTHLIKTRGQQVTLRCSPKSGHDTVSWYQQALGQGPQFIFQYYEEEERQRGNFPDRFSGHQFPNYSSELNVNALLLGDSALYLCASSYGTSAYNEQFFGPGTRLTVL.

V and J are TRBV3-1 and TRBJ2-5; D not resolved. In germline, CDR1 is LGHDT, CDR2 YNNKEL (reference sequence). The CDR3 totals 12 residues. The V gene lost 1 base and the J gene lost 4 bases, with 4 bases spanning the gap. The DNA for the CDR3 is TGTGCCAGCAGCCAAGTCCCAGAGACCCAGTACTTC. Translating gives CASSQVPETQYF.

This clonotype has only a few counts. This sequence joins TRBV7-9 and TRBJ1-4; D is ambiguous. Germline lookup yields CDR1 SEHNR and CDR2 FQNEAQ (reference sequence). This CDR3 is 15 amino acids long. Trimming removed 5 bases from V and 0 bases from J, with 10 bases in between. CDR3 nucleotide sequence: TGTGCCAGCAGCGTGAGTCGTGCAACTAATGAAAAACTGTTTTTT. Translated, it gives CASSVSRATNEKLFF.

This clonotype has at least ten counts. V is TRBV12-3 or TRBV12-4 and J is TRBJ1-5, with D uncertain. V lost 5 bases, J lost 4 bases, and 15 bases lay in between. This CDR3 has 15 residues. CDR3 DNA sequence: TGTGCCAGCAGTCCGGTTCCGGGAGGGAATCAGCCCCAGCATTTT. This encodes CASSPVPGGNQPQHF.

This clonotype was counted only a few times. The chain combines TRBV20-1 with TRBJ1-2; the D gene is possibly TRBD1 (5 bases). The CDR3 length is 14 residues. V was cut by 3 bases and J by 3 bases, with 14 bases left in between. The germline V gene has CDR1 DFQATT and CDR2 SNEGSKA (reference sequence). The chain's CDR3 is CSARMWGGDYGYTF. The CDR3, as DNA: TGCAGTGCTAGGATGTGGGGGGGAGACTATGGCTACACCTTC.

CDR3 in amino acids: CASGGHGSYEQYF. In nucleotides, the CDR3 is TGTGCCAGCGGGGGACACGGCTCCTACGAGCAGTACTTC. This sequence joins TRBV25-1 and TRBJ2-7, with D possibly TRBD1 on 6 matching bases. Per the germline V gene, CDR1 is MGHDK and CDR2 is SYGVNS. This CDR3 has 13 amino acids. V dropped 8 bases and J dropped 0 bases, with 11 bases sitting between them.